The rows below give T cell receptor beta chains drawn from one sample of a study of blood T cell repertoires in COVID-19. TCRdb's table, derived via immunoSEQ multiplex PCR, lists solely in-frame clones and lacks some. The table has approximately 260,000 clones, around 83% seen once. Sequencing was done on a sample of PBMCs or T cells enriched from blood (not recorded which). These receptors originate from a woman aged 50 to 60 who had been exposed to COVID-19. The CDR3 runs from the conserved cysteine through the conserved F or W. D genes are given only for firm matches. Rows give clone size only sometimes, using once, few, many, or a class for an expanded clone.

d_call,clone_size,v_call,j_call,cdr3_aa,cdr3_nt
.,.,TRBV15,TRBJ1-1,CATAEGGGTEAFF,TGTGCCACGGCCGAGGGGGGAGGGACTGAAGCTTTCTTT
.,.,TRBV19,TRBJ1-1,CASRRFDSGAEAFF,TGTGCCAGTAGACGCTTCGATTCGGGGGCTGAAGCTTTCTTT
TRBD1,.,TRBV11-2,TRBJ1-2,CASSTRQGVGGYTF,TGTGCCAGCAGCACCCGACAGGGGGTGGGTGGCTACACCTTC
TRBD2,.,TRBV10-2,TRBJ2-3,CASSDGAGGTDTQYF,TGCGCCAGCAGTGATGGAGCGGGGGGAACAGATACGCAGTATTTT
.,.,TRBV7-9,TRBJ1-1,CASSFSVSTTNTEAFF,TGTGCCAGCAGCTTCTCGGTATCGACAACCAACACTGAAGCTTTCTTT
.,.,TRBV2,TRBJ1-2,CASSLQGGGYGYTF,TGTGCCAGCAGTTTACAGGGTGGGGGCTATGGCTACACCTTC
TRBD1,.,TRBV30,TRBJ1-1,CAWSLGTGWSTEAFF,TGTGCCTGGAGTCTCGGGACAGGGTGGTCCACTGAAGCTTTCTTT
TRBD2,.,TRBV5-1,TRBJ2-5,CASSWRGGLQETQYF,TGCGCCAGCAGCTGGCGGGGGGGCCTCCAAGAGACCCAGTACTTC
TRBD1,.,TRBV11-2,TRBJ2-5,CASSSKTGGRETQYF,TGTGCCAGCAGCTCCAAGACAGGGGGAAGGGAGACCCAGTACTTC
.,.,TRBV29-1,TRBJ2-1,CSVEGLSRWEQFF,TGCAGCGTTGAGGGGCTAAGTAGGTGGGAGCAGTTCTTC
.,once,TRBV18,TRBJ2-5,CASSQQVSKETQYF,TGTGCCAGCTCACAACAGGTCTCCAAAGAGACCCAGTACTTC
.,once,TRBV7-2,TRBJ1-6,CASSLGVTLYSPLHF,TGTGCCAGCAGCTTAGGTGTGACTTTATATTCACCCCTCCACTTT
.,.,TRBV7-2,TRBJ2-6,CASSLIGGTAAGANVLTF,TGTGCCAGCAGCTTGATAGGGGGAACTGCCGCTGGGGCCAACGTCCTGACTTTC
TRBD1,.,TRBV6-6,TRBJ1-2,CASSPQDRASHGYTF,TGTGCCAGCAGTCCCCAGGACAGGGCGTCCCATGGCTACACCTTC
.,.,TRBV7-8,TRBJ2-2,CASSLVGGGGELFF,TGTGCCAGCAGCTTAGTGGGGGGAGGAGGGGAGCTGTTTTTT
.,.,TRBV5-1,TRBJ2-1,CASSSGLIYNEQFF,TGCGCCAGCAGCTCTGGACTAATTTACAATGAGCAGTTCTTC
.,.,TRBV5-4,TRBJ2-1,CASSPGEGNEQFF,TGTGCCAGCAGCCCTGGAGAGGGAAATGAGCAGTTCTTC
.,.,TRBV4-2,TRBJ1-1,CASSQVGGVNTEAFF,TGTGCCAGCAGCCAAGTAGGAGGGGTGAACACTGAAGCTTTCTTT
TRBD1,.,TRBV19,TRBJ1-1,CASSMGWTGSLTEAFF,TGTGCCAGTAGTATGGGTTGGACAGGGAGCTTGACTGAAGCTTTCTTT
TRBD2,.,TRBV29-1,TRBJ2-2,CSVGLAVNTGELFF,TGCAGCGTTGGACTAGCGGTGAACACCGGGGAGCTGTTTTTT
.,.,TRBV5-5,TRBJ1-3,CASSLALGAPGNTIYF,TGTGCCAGCAGCTTGGCCCTGGGGGCTCCTGGAAACACCATATATTTT
.,few,TRBV27,TRBJ2-7,CASSPRQGGEQYF,TGTGCCAGCAGTCCCCGCCAGGGTGGCGAGCAGTACTTC
TRBD1,.,TRBV5-4,TRBJ1-1,CASRRTGDVTEAFF,TGTGCCAGCAGACGTACAGGGGACGTCACTGAAGCTTTCTTT
.,.,TRBV7-9,TRBJ2-5,CASSQGGEETQYF,TGTGCCAGCAGCCAGGGGGGCGAGGAGACCCAGTACTTC
.,.,TRBV5-6,TRBJ1-5,CASSIQGQPQHF,TGTGCCAGCAGTATTCAGGGGCAGCCCCAGCATTTT
.,.,TRBV7-2,TRBJ2-1,CASSPALATFF,TGTGCCAGCAGCCCCGCCCTAGCGACGTTCTTC
.,.,TRBV5-1,TRBJ1-1,CASSLRTGMNTEAFF,TGCGCCAGCAGCTTGAGGACGGGGATGAACACTGAAGCTTTCTTT
TRBD1,.,TRBV9,TRBJ2-3,CASGQTGGRGDTQYF,TGTGCCAGCGGACAAACAGGGGGCCGAGGGGATACGCAGTATTTT
.,few,TRBV7-8,TRBJ1-1,CASSFRRGVNTEAFF,TGTGCCAGCAGCTTCAGGAGGGGAGTCAACACTGAAGCTTTCTTT
.,.,TRBV27,TRBJ2-3,CASSTQQGITDTQYF,TGTGCCAGCAGTACCCAACAGGGAATCACAGATACGCAGTATTTT